This T cell receptor (beta chain) is from a study of T cell repertoires in cytomegalovirus infection. TCRdb re-called the reads through MiXCR, storing one row per CDR3 protein. This table has roughly 180,000 distinct CDR3 sequences, 15% to 20% appearing once. The germline V and J ends were trimmed by 1 base and 0 bases, with 15 bases remaining between them. The CDR3 has 17 amino acids. Germline values: CDR1 SGHVS, CDR2 FNYEAQ. The receptor comes from a human donor in good health (CMV status not recorded). Some clones in this sample may be carry-over from other donors' samples. The sequenced sample consisted of CD8+ T cells from PBMCs. The V gene is TRBV7-6, the J gene TRBJ1-1; D may be TRBD1 (5 bases). In DNA form, the CDR3 reads TGTGCCAGCAGCTTAGGTGGGCGACAGAAGATGAACACTGAAGCTTTCTTT. It codes for CASSLGGRQKMNTEAFF.